These 21 T cell receptor beta chains were sequenced from one sample in a study of shared clonotypes between healthy human individuals. Naive CD8 cells were CD45RO-negative, positively selected for CCR7, excluding terminally differentiated effector memory CD45RA+ cells. Libraries were prepared by immunoSEQ multiplex PCR; TCRdb keeps only in-frame clonotypes and omits some of them. The table shows more than 2 million clones, with less than 95% occurring only once. The material sequenced was naive CD8+ T cells sorted from blood. These receptors came from a man aged 18 to 29 in good health.

Regarding this clone: This CDR3 is also generated by other DNA sequences in the sample. The chain employs TRBV28 and TRBJ1-4; D remains ambiguous. The V end was cut by 3 bases, the J end by 8 bases, with 10 bases between. Germline CDR1 reads MDHEN; CDR2 reads SYDVKM. This CDR3 is 13 amino acids long. This CDR3 is CASSFRVGEKLFF. The CDR3 nucleotides are TGTGCCAGCAGTTTTCGGGTTGGGGAAAAACTGTTTTTT.

The chain employs TRBV27 and TRBJ1-1; 7 bases are shared with TRBD1. The CDR3 has 17 residues. V shed 2 bases, J shed 1 base, and the junction held 10 bases outside the gene matches. From germline, CDR1 is MNHEY and CDR2 SMNVEV (reference sequence). The CDR3 DNA sequence: TGTGCCAGCAGTTTAGGGACAGCGACCAAGAAGAACACTGAAGCTTTCTTT. Its translation: CASSLGTATKKNTEAFF.

CDR3: CASAGAGTDTQYF. DNA of the CDR3: TGTGCCAGCGCAGGAGCGGGGACAGATACGCAGTATTTT. This chain uses TRBV13 with TRBJ2-3; TRBD2 matches at 7 bases. CDR3 length: 13 amino acids. Germline CDR1 PRHDT, CDR2 FYEKMQ (reference sequence). Trimming at V came to 8 bases and at J to 3 bases, leaving 5 bases not matched to a gene.

The gene calls are TRBV7-6 and TRBJ2-1, with 7 bases fitting TRBD2. Germline-derived CDR1 and CDR2 are SGHVS and FNYEAQ. The ends lost 1 base at V and 4 bases at J; junction bases unmatched: 4. CDR3 length equals 15 residues. In DNA form, the CDR3 reads TGTGCCAGCAGCTTAGAAGGGGAGGGGTACAATGAGCAGTTCTTC. Translated: CASSLEGEGYNEQFF.

The chain combines TRBV4-1 with TRBJ2-7; 9 bases are a match to TRBD1. The V gene end was trimmed by 3 bases and the J gene end by 5 bases; junction bases not matched to a gene: 8. The length of the CDR3 is 15 residues. Germline V gene lookup returns CDR1 MGHRA and CDR2 YSYEKL. The CDR3 coding sequence is TGCGCCAGCAGCCACCCGGGACAGGGCGTCGACGAGCAGTACTTC. It encodes CASSHPGQGVDEQYF.

This clone occurred once. The V gene is TRBV12-5, the J gene TRBJ1-2; 11 nucleotides agree with TRBD1. The V gene's germline CDR1 is LGHNT and CDR2 FRNRAP. This CDR3 is 17 amino acids long. Trimming took 5 bases from V and 5 from J; bases not matched to a gene: 13. CDR3 sequence (DNA): TGTGCTAGTGGTATAGGGACAGGGGGGCCGACCCCTTATGGCTACACCTTC. It yields the protein CASGIGTGGPTPYGYTF. The full variable domain, in which reference TRBV12-5 and TRBJ1-2 provide the parts outside the CDR3, is DARVTQTPRHKVTEMGQEVTMRCQPILGHNTVFWYRQTMMQGLELLAYFRNRAPLDDSGMPKDRFSAEMPDATLATLKIQPSEPRDSAVYFCASGIGTGGPTPYGYTFGSGTRLTVV.

This clone was picked up a small number of times. The chain joins TRBV29-1 to TRBJ1-1; D is possibly TRBD1 (6 bases). Per the germline V gene, CDR1 is SQVTM and CDR2 is ANQGSEA. The CDR3 runs 12 residues. Trimming took 8 bases from V and 4 from J, leaving 14 bases between them. CDR3 protein: CSSKQGTTEAFF. The CDR3 bases are TGCAGCTCGAAACAGGGAACCACTGAAGCTTTCTTT.

Only one count was recorded for this clone. The CDR3 DNA reads TGTGCCAGCAGGCTAGGGGCGGGGGGTTACAATGAGCAGTTCTTC. Translation: CASRLGAGGYNEQFF. The chain is built from TRBV28 and TRBJ2-1; 8 bases are shared with TRBD2. The CDR3 sequence is 15 residues long. Trimming cost V 6 bases and J 4 bases; bases outside gene matches: 8. CDR1 and CDR2 from the germline V gene are MDHEN and SYDVKM. Supplemented by reference TRBV28 and TRBJ2-1, the full variable domain reads DVKVTQSSRYLVKRTGEKVFLECVQDMDHENMFWYRQDPGLGLRLIYFSYDVKMKEKGDIPEGYSVSREKKERFSLILESASTNQTSMYLCASRLGAGGYNEQFFGPGTRLTVL.

In regard to this clone: The sample contains more than one DNA sequence encoding this CDR3. The chain employs TRBV28 and TRBJ1-2; perhaps TRBD1 as D (6 bases). The germline CDR1 and CDR2 sequences are MDHEN and SYDVKM. V lost 6 bases to trimming and J lost 2 bases, with 13 bases between them. This CDR3 has 14 amino acids. CDR3 region: CASSPRTANYGYTF. CDR3 DNA sequence: TGTGCCAGCAGCCCCAGGACAGCGAACTATGGCTACACCTTC.

A single count supports this clone. The gene calls are TRBV16 and TRBJ1-5; D remains ambiguous. Germline loops: CDR1 KGHSY, CDR2 FQNENV. V was cut by 3 bases and J by 5 bases, with 11 bases left in between. The CDR3 is 14 amino acids. CDR3 DNA: TGTGCCAGCAGCCAGGAGGCAAGGGATCAGCCCCAGCATTTT. Encoded protein: CASSQEARDQPQHF. Full variable domain (remainder filled in from reference TRBV16 and TRBJ1-5): GEEVAQTPKHLVRGEGQKAKLYCAPIKGHSYVFWYQQVLKNEFKFLISFQNENVFDETGMPKERFSAKCLPNSPCSLEIQATKLEDSAVYFCASSQEARDQPQHFGDGTRLSIL.

Remarks on this clone: Other DNA sequences in the sample encode the same CDR3. This chain joins TRBV5-6 and TRBJ2-1, with D unresolved. Germline V lookup: CDR1 SGHDT, CDR2 YYEEEE. The V and J ends lost 0 bases and 4 bases respectively, with 5 bases between them. The CDR3 has 13 residues. The chain's CDR3 is CASSLGFYNEQFF. Here the CDR3 DNA reads TGTGCCAGCAGCTTGGGCTTTTACAATGAGCAGTTCTTC.

Note on this clone: Other DNA sequences in this specimen translate into the identical CDR3. V usage is TRBV5-6 and J usage is TRBJ2-5, with TRBD1 as a possible D gene (6 bases). The germline V and J ends were trimmed by 4 bases and 2 bases, with 9 bases remaining between them. The CDR3 contains 13 residues. CDR1 and CDR2 (germline): SGHDT, YYEEEE. The CDR3 DNA reads TGTGCCAGCAGCCCCACAGGGCAAGAGACCCAGTACTTC. As protein: CASSPTGQETQYF.

The V gene is TRBV5-1, the J gene TRBJ2-5; 7 nucleotides match TRBD2. V shed 4 bases and J 5 bases; nucleotides not matched to a gene: 5. CDR3 length: 13 residues. CDR1 is SGHRS and CDR2 is YFSETQ in the germline V gene. CDR3 region: CASSGGSLETQYF. The CDR3 coding sequence is TGCGCCAGCAGCGGCGGGAGTTTGGAGACCCAGTACTTC.

V usage is TRBV4-1 and J usage is TRBJ2-7; 9 bases match TRBD1. CDR3 length: 16 residues. CDR1 is MGHRA, CDR2 YSYEKL, per germline. V trimming: 4 bases; J trimming: 2 bases; junction bases outside the gene matches: 9. This CDR3 reads CASSPFGGTGTYEQYF. CDR3 coding DNA: TGCGCCAGCAGCCCCTTCGGCGGGACAGGGACCTACGAGCAGTACTTC.

The chain has TRBV6-5 and TRBJ1-2; D is possibly TRBD1 (5 bases). The CDR3 has 15 amino acids. With 2 bases removed from V and 0 bases from J, the gap between germline ends came to 10 bases. Germline V CDR1 and CDR2: MNHEY, SVGAGI. DNA for the CDR3: TGTGCCAGCAGTTACGGGCAGGGATCTAACTATGGCTACACCTTC. It yields the protein CASSYGQGSNYGYTF.

The genes are TRBV27 and TRBJ2-7, with 7 bases lining up with TRBD1. V lost 5 bases, J lost 1 base, and 11 bases stayed unmatched. CDR1 MNHEY and CDR2 SMNVEV come from the germline V gene (reference sequence). This CDR3 region has 16 residues. CDR3 sequence (DNA): TGTGCCAGCAGTACCTTGAGGGGGCAAGGGTCCTACGAGCAGTACTTC. It codes for CASSTLRGQGSYEQYF.

Details on this clone: The junction departs from germline at one end; a sequencing error may be responsible. The rearrangement uses TRBV29-1 and TRBJ2-5; D call uncertain. The CDR3 loop spans 14 amino acids. Germline assignment: CDR1 SQVTM and CDR2 ANQGSEA. CDR3 coding DNA: TGCAGCGTTGACATCACACCAGGCCAAGTGACCCAGTACTTC. Residues: CSVDITPGQVTQYF. The full variable domain, in which reference TRBV29-1 and TRBJ2-5 provide the parts outside the CDR3, is SAVISQKPSRDICQRGTSLTIQCQVDSQVTMMFWYRQQPGQSLTLIATANQGSEATYESGFVIDKFPISRPNLTFSTLTVSNMSPEDSSIYLCSVDITPGQVTQYFGPGTRLLVL.

Details on this clone: Distinct nucleotide sequences in the sample also encode this CDR3. The J gene is TRBJ1-6, the V gene TRBV6-1, with TRBD1 matching over 9 bases. Germline-derived CDR1 and CDR2 are MNHNS and SASEGT. This CDR3 comprises 14 residues. Unmatched junction bases numbered 2, after V lost 1 base and J lost 10 bases. The CDR3: CASSEGQGGSPLHF. The CDR3 DNA is TGTGCCAGCAGTGAAGGACAGGGGGGCTCACCCCTCCACTTT.

In regard to this clone: Other nucleotide sequences from this sample produce the same CDR3. The gene calls are TRBV27 and TRBJ2-7, with D possibly being TRBD1 or TRBD2 (5 bases each). Trimming stripped 3 bases from V and 3 bases from J, with 12 bases between. The CDR3 has 14 residues. The germline gives CDR1 MNHEY, CDR2 SMNVEV (reference sequence). The CDR3 DNA reads as TGTGCCAGCAGTTTCGGGACGGCTAGCTACGAGCAGTACTTC. Protein product: CASSFGTASYEQYF.

CDR3 in amino acids: CASSLGGVGYTF. The CDR3 coding sequence is TGTGCCAGCAGCTTGGGAGGGGTTGGCTACACCTTC. This chain joins TRBV5-4 and TRBJ1-2, with D perhaps TRBD1 (5 bases). The CDR3 extends over 12 amino acids. Trimming left V 0 bases short and J 7 bases short, with 7 bases between. Germline V lookup: CDR1 SGHNT, CDR2 YYREEE (reference sequence).

This chain's CDR3 is CASSYGQGVTAFF. Written as DNA, the CDR3 is TGTGCCAGCAGTTACGGTCAGGGGGTAACGGCTTTCTTT. J is TRBJ1-1 and V is TRBV6-5, with 7 positions matching TRBD1. Germline CDR1 and CDR2: MNHEY and SVGAGI. CDR3 length: 13 amino acids. V lost 2 bases to trimming and J lost 11 bases; unmatched junction nucleotides: 8.